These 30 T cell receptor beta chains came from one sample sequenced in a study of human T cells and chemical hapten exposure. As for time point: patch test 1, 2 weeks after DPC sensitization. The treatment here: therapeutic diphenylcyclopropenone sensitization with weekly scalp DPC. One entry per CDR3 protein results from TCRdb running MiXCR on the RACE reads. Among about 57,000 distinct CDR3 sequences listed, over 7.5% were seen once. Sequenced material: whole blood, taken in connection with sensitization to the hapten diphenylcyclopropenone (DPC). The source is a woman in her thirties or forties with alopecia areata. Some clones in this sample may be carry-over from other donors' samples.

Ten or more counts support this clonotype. The CDR3 DNA is TGTGCCAGCAGCGCGGGGACTAGCGGGGGTTCCTACGAGCAGTACTTC. This translates into CASSAGTSGGSYEQYF. The chain recombines TRBV9 with TRBJ2-7; 14 bases agree with TRBD2. The CDR3 extends over 16 amino acids. Trimming at V came to 3 bases and at J to 1 base, leaving 3 bases not matched to a gene. Looked up from germline, CDR1 is SGDLS and CDR2 is YYNGEE.

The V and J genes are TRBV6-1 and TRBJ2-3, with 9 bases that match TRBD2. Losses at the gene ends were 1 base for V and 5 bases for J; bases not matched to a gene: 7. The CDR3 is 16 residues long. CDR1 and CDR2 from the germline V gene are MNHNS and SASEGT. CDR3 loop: CASSEEAGGHLDTQYF. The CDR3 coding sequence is TGTGCCAGCAGTGAAGAGGCGGGGGGGCATCTAGATACGCAGTATTTT.

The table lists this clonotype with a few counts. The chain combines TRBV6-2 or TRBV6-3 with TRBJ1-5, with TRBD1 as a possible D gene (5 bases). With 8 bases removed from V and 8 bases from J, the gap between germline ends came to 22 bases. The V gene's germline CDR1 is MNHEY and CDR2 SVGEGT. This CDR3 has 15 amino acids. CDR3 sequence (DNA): TGTGCCAGCCGTGACACGGGGCCGCCTCCGAAGCCCCAGCATTTT. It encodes CASRDTGPPPKPQHF.

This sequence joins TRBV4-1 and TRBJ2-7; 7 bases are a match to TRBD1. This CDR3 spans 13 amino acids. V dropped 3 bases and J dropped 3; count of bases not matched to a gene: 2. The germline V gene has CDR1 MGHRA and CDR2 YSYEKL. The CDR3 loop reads CASSQRQGYEQYF. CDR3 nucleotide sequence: TGCGCCAGCAGCCAGCGACAGGGCTACGAGCAGTACTTC.

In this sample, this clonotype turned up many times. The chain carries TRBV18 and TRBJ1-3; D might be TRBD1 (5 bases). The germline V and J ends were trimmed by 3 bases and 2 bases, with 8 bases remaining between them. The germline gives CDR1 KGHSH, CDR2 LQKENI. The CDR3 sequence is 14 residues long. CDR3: CASSPGQTGNTIYF. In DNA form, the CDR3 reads TGTGCCAGCTCACCGGGGCAGACTGGAAACACCATATATTTT.

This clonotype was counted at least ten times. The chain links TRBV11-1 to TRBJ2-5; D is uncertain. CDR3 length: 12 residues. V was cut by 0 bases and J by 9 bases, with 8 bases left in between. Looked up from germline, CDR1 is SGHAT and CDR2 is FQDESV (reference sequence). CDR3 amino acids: CASSLARTAQYF. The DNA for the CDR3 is TGTGCCAGCAGCTTAGCGCGTACTGCCCAGTACTTC.

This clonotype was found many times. This CDR3 is CASSYSPQPQHF. For the CDR3, the DNA is TGTGCCAGCAGTTACAGCCCTCAACCCCAGCATTTT. The rearrangement uses TRBV6-2 or TRBV6-3 and TRBJ1-5, with D uncertain. The CDR3 has 12 residues. The germline V and J ends were trimmed by 2 bases and 10 bases, with 9 bases remaining between them. Germline assignment: CDR1 MNHEY and CDR2 SVGEGT.

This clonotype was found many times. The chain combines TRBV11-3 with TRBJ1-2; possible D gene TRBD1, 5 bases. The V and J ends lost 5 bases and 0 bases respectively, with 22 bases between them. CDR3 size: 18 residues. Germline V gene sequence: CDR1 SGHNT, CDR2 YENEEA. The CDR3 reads CASSAGAVGPNSNYGYTF. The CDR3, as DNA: TGTGCCAGCAGCGCCGGTGCCGTGGGGCCGAATTCTAACTATGGCTACACCTTC.

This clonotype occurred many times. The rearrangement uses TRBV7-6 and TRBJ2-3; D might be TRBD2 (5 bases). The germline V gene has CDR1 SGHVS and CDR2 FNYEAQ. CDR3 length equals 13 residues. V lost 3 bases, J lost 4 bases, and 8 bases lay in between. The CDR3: CASSLLASDTQYF. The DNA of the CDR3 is TGTGCCAGCAGCTTGCTAGCCTCAGATACGCAGTATTTT.

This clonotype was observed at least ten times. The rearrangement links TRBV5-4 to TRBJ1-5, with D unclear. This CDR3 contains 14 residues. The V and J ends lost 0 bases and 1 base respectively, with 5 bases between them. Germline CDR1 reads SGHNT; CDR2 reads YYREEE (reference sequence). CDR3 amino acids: CASSLVGSNQPQHF. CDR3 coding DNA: TGTGCCAGCAGCTTGGTAGGCAGCAATCAGCCCCAGCATTTT.

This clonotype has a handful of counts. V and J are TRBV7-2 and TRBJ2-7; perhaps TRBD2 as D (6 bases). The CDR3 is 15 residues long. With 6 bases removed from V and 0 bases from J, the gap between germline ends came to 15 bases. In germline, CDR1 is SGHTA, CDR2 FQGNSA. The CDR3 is CASRGNSGPSYEQYF. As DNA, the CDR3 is TGTGCCAGCAGGGGAAATAGCGGCCCCTCCTACGAGCAGTACTTC.

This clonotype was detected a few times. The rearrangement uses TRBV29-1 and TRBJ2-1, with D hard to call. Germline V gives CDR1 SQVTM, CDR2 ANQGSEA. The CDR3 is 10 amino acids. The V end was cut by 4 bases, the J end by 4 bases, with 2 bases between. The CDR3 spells CSVGYNEQFF. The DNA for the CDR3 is TGCAGCGTTGGGTACAATGAGCAGTTCTTC.

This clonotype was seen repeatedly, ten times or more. The CDR3 region is CSARVRGTYGYTF. The CDR3 coding sequence is TGCAGTGCTAGAGTCCGAGGGACCTATGGCTACACCTTC. This chain connects TRBV20-1 to TRBJ1-2, with a weak D call TRBD1 (5 bases). This CDR3 has 13 residues. The germline V gene has CDR1 DFQATT and CDR2 SNEGSKA (reference sequence). Trimming left V 1 base short and J 4 bases short, with 10 bases between.

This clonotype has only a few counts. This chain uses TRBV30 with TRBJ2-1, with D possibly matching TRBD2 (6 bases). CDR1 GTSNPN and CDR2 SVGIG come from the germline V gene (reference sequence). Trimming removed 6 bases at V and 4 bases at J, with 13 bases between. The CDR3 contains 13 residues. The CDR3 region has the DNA TGTGCCTGTAGGAGGGGATCTTACAATGAGCAGTTCTTC. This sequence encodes CACRRGSYNEQFF.

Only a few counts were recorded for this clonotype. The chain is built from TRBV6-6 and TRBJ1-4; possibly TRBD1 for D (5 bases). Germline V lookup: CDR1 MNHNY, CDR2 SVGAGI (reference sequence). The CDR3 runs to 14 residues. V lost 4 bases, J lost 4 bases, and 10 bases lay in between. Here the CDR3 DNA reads TGTGCCAGCAGTTTGGGGGGGAATAATGAAAAACTGTTTTTT. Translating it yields CASSLGGNNEKLFF.

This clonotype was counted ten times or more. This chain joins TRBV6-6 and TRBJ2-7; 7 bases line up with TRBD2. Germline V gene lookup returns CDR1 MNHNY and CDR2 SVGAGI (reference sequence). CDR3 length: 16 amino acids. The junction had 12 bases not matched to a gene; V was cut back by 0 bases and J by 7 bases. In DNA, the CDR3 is TGTGCCAGCAGTTACTCCGGGGGACTGGCGGGGGAGGAGCAGTACTTC. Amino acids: CASSYSGGLAGEEQYF.

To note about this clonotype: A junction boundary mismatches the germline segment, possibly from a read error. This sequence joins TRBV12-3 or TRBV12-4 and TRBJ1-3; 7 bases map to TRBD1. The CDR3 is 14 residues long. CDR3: CALRGGQTGNTIYF. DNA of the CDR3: TGCGCGTTGCGAGGGGGCCAGACTGGAAACACCATATATTTT.

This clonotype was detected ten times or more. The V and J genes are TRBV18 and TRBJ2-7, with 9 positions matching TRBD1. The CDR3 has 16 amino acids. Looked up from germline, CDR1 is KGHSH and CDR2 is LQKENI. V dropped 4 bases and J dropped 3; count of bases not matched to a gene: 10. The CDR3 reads CASSQIRDRERYEQYF. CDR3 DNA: TGTGCCAGCTCACAGATCCGGGACAGGGAACGCTACGAGCAGTACTTC.

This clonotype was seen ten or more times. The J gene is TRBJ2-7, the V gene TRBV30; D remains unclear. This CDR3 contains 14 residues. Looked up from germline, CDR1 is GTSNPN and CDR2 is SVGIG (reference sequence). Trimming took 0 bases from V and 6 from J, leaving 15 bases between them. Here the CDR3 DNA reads TGTGCCTGGAGTGTAGGGTCCCCCTCCGCCGAGCAGTACTTC. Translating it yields CAWSVGSPSAEQYF.

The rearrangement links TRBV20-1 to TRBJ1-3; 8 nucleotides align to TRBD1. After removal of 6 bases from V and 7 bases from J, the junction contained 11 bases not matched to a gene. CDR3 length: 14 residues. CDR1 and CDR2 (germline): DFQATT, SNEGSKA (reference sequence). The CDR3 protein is CSALQPGQVNTIYF. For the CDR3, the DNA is TGCAGTGCACTCCAACCGGGACAGGTGAACACCATATATTTT.

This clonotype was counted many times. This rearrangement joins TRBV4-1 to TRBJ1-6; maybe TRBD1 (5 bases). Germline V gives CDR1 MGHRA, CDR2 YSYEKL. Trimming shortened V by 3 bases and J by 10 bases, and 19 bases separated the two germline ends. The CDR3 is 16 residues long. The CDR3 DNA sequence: TGCGCCAGCAGCCAGCTACCCCCCAGGGTCGGGTCACCCCTCCACTTT. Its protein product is CASSQLPPRVGSPLHF.

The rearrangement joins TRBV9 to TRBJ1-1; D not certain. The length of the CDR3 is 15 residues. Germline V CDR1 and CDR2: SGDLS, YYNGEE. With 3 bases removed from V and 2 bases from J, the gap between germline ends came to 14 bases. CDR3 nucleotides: TGTGCCAGCAGCGAGGGTCTGGGTCCAAACACTGAAGCTTTCTTT. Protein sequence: CASSEGLGPNTEAFF. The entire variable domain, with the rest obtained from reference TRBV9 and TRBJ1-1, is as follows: DSGVTQTPKHLITATGQRVTLRCSPRSGDLSVYWYQQSLDQGLQFLIQYYNGEERAKGNILERFSAQQFPDLHSELNLSSLELGDSALYFCASSEGLGPNTEAFFGQGTRLTVV.

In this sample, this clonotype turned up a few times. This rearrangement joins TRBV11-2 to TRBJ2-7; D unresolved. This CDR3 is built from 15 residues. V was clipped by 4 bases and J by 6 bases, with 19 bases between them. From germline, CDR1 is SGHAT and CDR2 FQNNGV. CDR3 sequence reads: CASSSRQGQFAEQYF. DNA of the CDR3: TGTGCCAGCAGCTCCAGGCAAGGGCAATTCGCCGAGCAGTACTTC.

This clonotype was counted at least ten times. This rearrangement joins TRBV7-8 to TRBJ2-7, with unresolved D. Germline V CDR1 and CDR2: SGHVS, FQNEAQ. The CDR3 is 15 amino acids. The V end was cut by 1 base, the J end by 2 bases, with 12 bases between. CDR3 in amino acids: CASSLGPNPAYEQYF. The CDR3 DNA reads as TGTGCCAGCAGCTTAGGTCCCAACCCCGCCTACGAGCAGTACTTC.

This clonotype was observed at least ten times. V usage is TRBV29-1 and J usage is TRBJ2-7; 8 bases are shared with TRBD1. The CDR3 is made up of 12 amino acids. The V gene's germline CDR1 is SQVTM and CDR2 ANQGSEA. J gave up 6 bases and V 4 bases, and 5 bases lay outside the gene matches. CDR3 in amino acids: CSVGQGAGEQYF. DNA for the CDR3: TGCAGCGTTGGGCAGGGGGCTGGCGAGCAGTACTTC.

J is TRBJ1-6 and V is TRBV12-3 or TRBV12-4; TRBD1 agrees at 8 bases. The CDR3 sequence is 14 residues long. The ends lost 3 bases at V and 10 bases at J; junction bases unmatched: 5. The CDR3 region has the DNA TGTGCCAGCAGTTTCGTGACAGGGGACTCACCCCTCCACTTT. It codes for CASSFVTGDSPLHF.

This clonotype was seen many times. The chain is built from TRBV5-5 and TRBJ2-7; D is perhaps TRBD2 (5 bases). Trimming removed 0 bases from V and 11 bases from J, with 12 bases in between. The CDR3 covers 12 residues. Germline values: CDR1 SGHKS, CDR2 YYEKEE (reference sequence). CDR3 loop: CASSLEVGKEYF. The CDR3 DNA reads TGTGCCAGCAGCTTGGAAGTCGGGAAAGAGTACTTC. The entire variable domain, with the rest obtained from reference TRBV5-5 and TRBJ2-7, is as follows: DAGVTQSPTHLIKTRGQQVTLRCSPISGHKSVSWYQQVLGQGPQFIFQYYEKEERGRGNFPDRFSARQFPNYSSELNVNALLLGDSALYLCASSLEVGKEYFGPGTRLTVT.

CDR3 sequence reads: CSDREGTDTQYF. The DNA for the CDR3 is TGCAGTGACAGGGAAGGGACAGATACGCAGTATTTT. This sequence joins TRBV29-1 and TRBJ2-3; 7 bases fit TRBD1. Germline CDR1 reads SQVTM; CDR2 reads ANQGSEA. The CDR3 has 12 amino acids.

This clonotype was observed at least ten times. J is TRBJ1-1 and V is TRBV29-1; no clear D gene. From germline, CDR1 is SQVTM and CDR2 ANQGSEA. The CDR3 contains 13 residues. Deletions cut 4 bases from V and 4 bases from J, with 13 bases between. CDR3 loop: CSVAGNEGTEAFF. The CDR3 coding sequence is TGCAGCGTTGCGGGGAACGAGGGCACTGAAGCTTTCTTT.

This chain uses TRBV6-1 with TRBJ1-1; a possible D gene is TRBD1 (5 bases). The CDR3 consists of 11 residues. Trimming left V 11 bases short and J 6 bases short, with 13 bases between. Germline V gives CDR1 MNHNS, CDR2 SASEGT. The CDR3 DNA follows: TGTGCCTGCCGAGGGACCCCTGAAGCTTTCTTT. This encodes CACRGTPEAFF.